This entry concerns a single T cell receptor beta chain. Its antigen is still unknown. This sample was included in a study of pediatric ulcerative colitis. Study results and limitations: Total lymphocyte DNA, not sorted subsets, was the template. No controls had the two rectal clonotypes shared by ulcerative colitis patients.

Method: immunoSEQ multiplex PCR; TCRdb's copy keeps in-frame clones and lacks some. The sample has roughly 18,000 clones; roughly 69% are singletons. This CDR3 contains 14 residues. The V end lost 3 bases, the J end lost 6 bases, and 16 bases lay between the germline ends. The germline CDR1 and CDR2 sequences are SGHNT and YYREEE (reference sequence). The rectum was sampled with one to two pinch biopsies at colonoscopy. The sample was gut tissue. The V call is TRBV5-4, the J call TRBJ2-7; no clear D gene. The clonotype was recovered from a boy between 10 and 17 years old with moderate ulcerative colitis. The CDR3 region has the DNA TGTGCCAGCAGCTCCCGGGCGCGGCTTCCCGAGCAGTACTTC. It yields the protein CASSSRARLPEQYF.